Presented here are 30 T cell receptor beta chains from one specimen sequenced in a study of blood T cell repertoires in COVID-19. The table came from immunoSEQ multiplex PCR; TCRdb's copy has only in-frame clones and leaves some out. The sample yields some 150,000 clones, more than 75% seen once. Sequencing input: peripheral blood. These receptors came from a human donor in a cohort sampled during active COVID-19.

The chain links TRBV10-2 to TRBJ2-7; 8 bases match TRBD2. V was clipped by 2 bases and J by 4 bases; unmatched bases: 4. Germline V gene sequence: CDR1 WSHSY, CDR2 SAAADI. The CDR3 is made up of 14 amino acids. The CDR3 spells CASSETSGAYEQYF. The CDR3 nucleotides read TGCGCCAGCAGTGAGACTAGCGGAGCATACGAGCAGTACTTC.

The chain has TRBV28 and TRBJ2-5; TRBD2 matches 8 bases. V lost 3 bases to trimming and J lost 3 bases; unmatched junction nucleotides: 6. From germline, CDR1 is MDHEN and CDR2 SYDVKM. This CDR3 is 15 amino acids long. The chain's CDR3 is CASSFPGGVKETQYF. The CDR3 DNA reads TGTGCCAGCAGTTTCCCGGGGGGGGTGAAAGAGACCCAGTACTTC.

The CDR3 nucleotides read TGTGCCAGCAGTGAACTGCCTAGCGGGAGCACAGATACGCAGTATTTT. Its protein product is CASSELPSGSTDTQYF. This sequence joins TRBV2 and TRBJ2-3; TRBD2 agrees at 8 bases. The V and J ends lost 2 bases and 0 bases, in that order; junction bases with no gene match: 4. The CDR3 consists of 16 residues. CDR1 is SNHLY and CDR2 is FYNNEI in the germline V gene.

The chain carries TRBV7-3 and TRBJ2-5, with D uncertain. Germline V gives CDR1 SGHTA, CDR2 FQGTGA. The V end lost 5 bases, the J end lost 1 base, and 14 bases lay between the germline ends. The CDR3 totals 15 residues. The CDR3 here is CASSARPGLQETQYF. Here the CDR3 DNA reads TGTGCCAGCAGCGCACGTCCTGGGCTCCAAGAGACCCAGTACTTC.

In nucleotides, the CDR3 is TGTGCCAGCAGCCCCCTCCTCGGCCGGGGAAATGGCTACACCTTC. Its translation is CASSPLLGRGNGYTF. This chain connects TRBV9 to TRBJ1-2; D call uncertain. Germline CDR1 SGDLS, CDR2 YYNGEE. Trimming took 4 bases from V and 6 from J, leaving 19 bases between them. The CDR3 runs 15 residues.

This clone came up once. The chain combines TRBV6-5 with TRBJ1-4; 9 bases agree with TRBD1. The CDR3 is 14 residues long. V gave up 7 bases and J gave up 8 bases; unmatched junction bases: 8. Germline values: CDR1 MNHEY, CDR2 SVGAGI. CDR3 amino acids: CASTLDRGNEKLFF. DNA for the CDR3: TGTGCCAGCACCCTGGACAGGGGAAACGAAAAACTGTTTTTT.

V gene TRBV30 combines with J gene TRBJ1-3; TRBD1 agrees at 7 bases. Germline assignment: CDR1 GTSNPN and CDR2 SVGIG (reference sequence). This CDR3 is 17 amino acids long. After removal of 4 bases from V and 2 bases from J, the junction contained 14 bases not matched to a gene. The CDR3 loop is CAWNPAGRGVAGNTIYF. The CDR3 DNA is TGTGCCTGGAACCCCGCGGGCAGGGGGGTTGCTGGAAACACCATATATTTT.

The rearrangement links TRBV19 to TRBJ1-1; D might be TRBD1 (5 bases). Germline V gene sequence: CDR1 LNHDA, CDR2 SQIVND (reference sequence). CDR3 size: 16 residues. The V end was cut by 1 base, the J end by 0 bases, with 12 bases between. The CDR3 region is CASSIVQWGLNTEAFF. In nucleotides, the CDR3 is TGTGCCAGTAGTATAGTCCAGTGGGGCTTGAACACTGAAGCTTTCTTT.

The chain carries TRBV6-6 and TRBJ2-2, with 11 bases matching TRBD2. The CDR3 runs to 17 residues. Germline loops: CDR1 MNHNY, CDR2 SVGAGI (reference sequence). V dropped 5 bases and J dropped 3; count of bases not matched to a gene: 8. CDR3 sequence: CASSRRVAGGDTGELFF. The CDR3 DNA is TGTGCCAGCAGTCGCCGTGTAGCGGGAGGGGACACCGGGGAGCTGTTTTTT.

This clone was counted a single time. Its ends do not fully match the called genes, so a read error is possible. This chain joins TRBV28 and TRBJ2-4; TRBD1 matches at 7 bases. The germline gives CDR1 MDHEN, CDR2 SYDVKM. The CDR3 loop spans 12 amino acids. CDR3 nucleotides: TGTGCCAGCAGTTCCTACCGGGACAGTCCCCGCTTC. Translating gives CASSSYRDSPRF.

The chain is built from TRBV6-6 and TRBJ2-2, with D tentatively TRBD2 (7 bases). The CDR3 has 16 amino acids. Trimming cost V 2 bases and J 4 bases, with 14 bases left between them. Germline V gene lookup returns CDR1 MNHNY and CDR2 SVGAGI (reference sequence). This CDR3 is CASSYEGGAITGELFF. DNA of the CDR3: TGTGCCAGCAGTTACGAGGGGGGGGCCATCACCGGGGAGCTGTTTTTT.

J is TRBJ2-2 and V is TRBV30, with 7 bases identical to TRBD2. J was trimmed by 0 bases and V by 5 bases; bases with no gene match: 3. The germline V gene has CDR1 GTSNPN and CDR2 SVGIG (reference sequence). This CDR3 has 14 amino acids. In DNA, the CDR3 is TGTGCCTGGGGGAGGGCACCGAACACCGGGGAGCTGTTTTTT. Its translation: CAWGRAPNTGELFF.

This rearrangement joins TRBV7-8 to TRBJ1-5; perhaps TRBD1 as D (5 bases). Trimming removed 0 bases from V and 7 bases from J, with 13 bases in between. CDR3 length: 15 amino acids. The germline V gene has CDR1 SGHVS and CDR2 FQNEAQ. In DNA form, the CDR3 reads TGTGCCAGCAGCTTAGCGGGGGGAAGGGAACAGCCCCAGCATTTT. This gives the protein CASSLAGGREQPQHF.

The chain employs TRBV12-3 or TRBV12-4 and TRBJ1-2; perhaps TRBD1 as D (5 bases). With 4 bases removed from V and 7 bases from J, the gap between germline ends came to 10 bases. CDR3 size: 12 residues. DNA for the CDR3: TGTGCCAGCAGTTCAGGGTTTCGTGGCTACACCTTC. It yields the protein CASSSGFRGYTF.

This clone occurred a few times. The chain couples TRBV2 to TRBJ1-6; 9 bases fit TRBD1. The germline V gene encodes CDR1 SNHLY and CDR2 FYNNEI. The CDR3 covers 15 residues. V shed 6 bases, J shed 6 bases, and the junction held 6 bases outside the gene matches. CDR3 sequence: CASSRGTGRNSPLHF. The CDR3 region has the DNA TGTGCCAGCAGCCGAGGGACAGGGCGTAATTCACCCCTCCACTTT. Based on the CDR3 plus reference TRBV2 and TRBJ1-6, the full variable domain is EPEVTQTPSHQVTQMGQEVILRCVPISNHLYFYWYRQILGQKVEFLVSFYNNEISEKSEIFDDQFSVERPDGSNFTLKIRSTKLEDSAMYFCASSRGTGRNSPLHFGNGTRLTVT.

The genes are TRBV15 and TRBJ1-1; 9 bases match TRBD1. Germline CDR1 and CDR2: LNHNV and YYDKDF (reference sequence). V trimming: 0 bases; J trimming: 4 bases; junction bases outside the gene matches: 6. The CDR3 has 16 amino acids. Here the CDR3 reads CATSREAGTGITEAFF. For the CDR3, the DNA is TGTGCCACCAGCAGAGAGGCAGGGACAGGGATCACTGAAGCTTTCTTT. The full variable domain, its missing parts supplied by reference TRBV15 and TRBJ1-1, is DAMVIQNPRYQVTQFGKPVTLSCSQTLNHNVMYWYQQKSSQAPKLLFHYYDKDFNNEADTPDNFQSRRPNTSFCFLDIRSPGLGDTAMYLCATSREAGTGITEAFFGQGTRLTVV.

The chain is built from TRBV6-6 and TRBJ1-1, with a possible D match to TRBD1 (5 bases). The V and J ends lost 0 bases and 4 bases respectively, with 12 bases between them. The CDR3 is 15 amino acids. Germline CDR1 and CDR2: MNHNY and SVGAGI (reference sequence). In nucleotides, the CDR3 is TGTGCCAGCAGTTACTCGGGCCAGGGTGGCACTGAAGCTTTCTTT. Translated, it gives CASSYSGQGGTEAFF.

The rearrangement links TRBV6-2 or TRBV6-3 to TRBJ2-5; D is uncertain. The germline CDR1 and CDR2 sequences are MNHEY and SVGEGT. This CDR3 comprises 13 residues. Trimming removed 6 bases at V and 5 bases at J, with 13 bases between. CDR3: CASSSNARETQYF. CDR3 nucleotide sequence: TGTGCCAGCAGCTCCAATGCCCGGGAGACCCAGTACTTC.

This chain links TRBV18 with TRBJ1-5, with 8 bases identical to TRBD1. Looked up from germline, CDR1 is KGHSH and CDR2 is LQKENI. Losses at the gene ends were 3 bases for V and 3 bases for J; bases not matched to a gene: 10. The CDR3 has 17 residues. CDR3 nucleotide sequence: TGTGCCAGCTCACCTTTTGGACAGGGCGTCGTCAATCAGCCCCAGCATTTT. It is translated as CASSPFGQGVVNQPQHF.

This clone was counted once. J is TRBJ1-1 and V is TRBV5-6; no definite D call. The CDR3 length is 14 residues. Deletions cut 0 bases from V and 0 bases from J, with 6 bases between. The germline gives CDR1 SGHDT, CDR2 YYEEEE. CDR3 sequence: CASSLGSMNTEAFF. The CDR3 DNA reads TGTGCCAGCAGCTTGGGGAGCATGAACACTGAAGCTTTCTTT. Drawing the rest from reference TRBV5-6 and TRBJ1-1, the complete variable domain is DAGVTQSPTHLIKTRGQQVTLRCSPKSGHDTVSWYQQALGQGPQFIFQYYEEEERQRGNFPDRFSGHQFPNYSSELNVNALLLGDSALYLCASSLGSMNTEAFFGQGTRLTVV.

This clone came up once. V and J are TRBV28 and TRBJ2-2, with D maybe TRBD1 (6 bases). The V end was cut by 7 bases, the J end by 2 bases, with 17 bases between. CDR3 length equals 16 residues. The germline CDR1 and CDR2 sequences are MDHEN and SYDVKM. The CDR3 nucleotides read TGTGCCAGCACCCGGTCCCACAGGGCTAACACCGGGGAGCTGTTTTTT. It specifies CASTRSHRANTGELFF. The entire variable domain, with the rest obtained from reference TRBV28 and TRBJ2-2, is as follows: DVKVTQSSRYLVKRTGEKVFLECVQDMDHENMFWYRQDPGLGLRLIYFSYDVKMKEKGDIPEGYSVSREKKERFSLILESASTNQTSMYLCASTRSHRANTGELFFGEGSRLTVL.

This clone occurred once. Here the CDR3 reads CASSSPGKPTGELFF. The CDR3 DNA reads as TGTGCCAGCAGTTCCCCGGGGAAACCCACCGGGGAGCTGTTTTTT. The chain carries TRBV5-4 and TRBJ2-2; tentative D call: TRBD2 (5 bases). This CDR3 spans 15 amino acids. Trimming took off 5 bases at V and 4 bases at J, with 15 bases between the two ends. Germline loops: CDR1 SGHNT, CDR2 YYREEE (reference sequence).

J is TRBJ1-1 and V is TRBV11-1; a weak D match, TRBD1 (6 bases). The ends were cut back, 4 bases at V and 0 bases at J, with 12 bases in the middle. Germline CDR1 reads SGHAT; CDR2 reads FQDESV (reference sequence). The CDR3 loop spans 15 amino acids. The chain's CDR3 is CASSSGQLMNTEAFF. CDR3 nucleotide sequence: TGTGCCAGCAGCTCCGGACAGCTCATGAACACTGAAGCTTTCTTT.

V and J are TRBV6-1 and TRBJ2-7, with D perhaps matching TRBD2 (6 bases). V shed 2 bases and J shed 3 bases, with 11 bases lying between them. The CDR3 is 14 amino acids. Germline V lookup: CDR1 MNHNS, CDR2 SASEGT. CDR3 sequence reads: CASSELGTYYEQYV. The CDR3 DNA sequence: TGTGCCAGCAGTGAACTCGGGACTTACTACGAGCAGTACGTC.

The V gene is TRBV27, the J gene TRBJ2-7, with 11 bases aligning to TRBD2. CDR1 is MNHEY and CDR2 is SMNVEV in the germline V gene (reference sequence). J gave up 4 bases and V 5 bases, and 7 bases lay outside the gene matches. The CDR3 spans 15 residues. The CDR3 nucleotides read TGTGCCAGCAGTCCAATAGCGGGGGGGCGGTACGAGCAGTACTTC. It encodes CASSPIAGGRYEQYF.

The chain links TRBV12-3 or TRBV12-4 to TRBJ2-1; TRBD2 might be the D (5 bases). The CDR3 contains 13 residues. The V and J ends lost 6 bases and 7 bases respectively, with 13 bases between them. CDR3 loop: CASRVLDSNEQFF. CDR3 bases: TGTGCCAGCAGGGTACTGGACTCTAATGAGCAGTTCTTC.

The chain combines TRBV6-5 with TRBJ2-1, with D hard to call. The V and J ends lost 7 bases and 4 bases respectively, with 11 bases between them. Germline V CDR1 and CDR2: MNHEY, SVGAGI. The CDR3 length is 13 residues. DNA for the CDR3: TGTGCCAGCAACAACCCCCCGTACAATGAGCAGTTCTTC. Encoded protein: CASNNPPYNEQFF.

The chain has TRBV10-3 and TRBJ2-7; TRBD2 matches 11 bases. Germline CDR1 ENHRY, CDR2 SYGVKD. J gave up 2 bases and V 5 bases, and 11 bases lay outside the gene matches. The CDR3 totals 17 residues. The CDR3 is CAISSQGGTSGAYEQYV. The CDR3 DNA is TGTGCCATCAGTTCCCAGGGGGGGACTAGCGGTGCCTACGAGCAGTACGTC.

The chain carries TRBV29-1 and TRBJ2-5; 7 nucleotides agree with TRBD2. Germline-derived CDR1 and CDR2 are SQVTM and ANQGSEA. J lost 4 bases, V lost 4 bases, and 6 bases had no gene match. CDR3 length: 13 residues. The CDR3 nucleotides are TGCAGCGTTGCCTCTAGCGGTTTAGAGACCCAGTACTTC. It translates to CSVASSGLETQYF.

This clone occurred many times. V usage is TRBV2 and J usage is TRBJ1-2; D is unclear. The CDR3 totals 13 residues. The V end lost 6 bases, the J end lost 8 bases, and 16 bases lay between the germline ends. Per the germline V gene, CDR1 is SNHLY and CDR2 is FYNNEI. DNA for the CDR3: TGTGCCAGCAGGGGATTGGCGGGTCCCGGCTACACCTTC. Translation gives CASRGLAGPGYTF.